Listed here are 22 T cell receptor beta chains from one sample, sequenced in a study of cytomegalovirus exposure and HLA in healthy donors. Researchers ran the PCR with 60 Vbeta and 13 Jbeta primers. Sequencing used immunoSEQ multiplex PCR; TCRdb keeps in-frame clones, though not all of them. The sample has approximately 140,000 clones, roughly four fifths seen once; the top ten hold about 3%. Sequenced input: PBMCs. The receptors shown here come from a middle-aged man in good health and CMV-seropositive.

In its sample, this clone was seen once. The rearrangement joins TRBV30 to TRBJ2-7; D is perhaps TRBD2 (5 bases). V was trimmed by 3 bases and J by 3 bases, leaving 15 bases between them. From germline, CDR1 is GTSNPN and CDR2 SVGIG (reference sequence). This CDR3 is 14 amino acids long. Written as DNA, the CDR3 is TGTGCCTGGAGGAAGAGGGTCACTTACTACGAGCAGTACTTC. Amino acids: CAWRKRVTYYEQYF.

CDR3 in amino acids: CASSGAEETQYF. The CDR3 nucleotides read TGTGCCAGCAGTGGGGCCGAAGAGACCCAGTACTTC. The chain carries TRBV2 and TRBJ2-5; D unclear. This CDR3 region has 12 residues. Trimming removed 4 bases at V and 3 bases at J, with 6 bases between. Germline CDR1 is SNHLY and CDR2 is FYNNEI.

This clone was seen a handful of times. The chain has TRBV7-2 and TRBJ2-5; 12 nucleotides align to TRBD2. Germline V gene sequence: CDR1 SGHTA, CDR2 FQGNSA. J lost 5 bases, V lost 4 bases, and 8 bases had no gene match. This CDR3 has 16 residues. The CDR3 DNA reads TGTGCCAGCAGCTCCTCGCTACTAGCGGGAGGTGAGACCCAGTACTTC. Residues: CASSSSLLAGGETQYF.

The sample holds one count of this clone. This chain connects TRBV10-3 to TRBJ1-2, with TRBD1 matching 8 bases. The J segment lost 2 bases and the V segment lost 8 bases, leaving 10 bases of the junction unmatched. The CDR3 runs to 15 residues. From germline, CDR1 is ENHRY and CDR2 SYGVKD. CDR3 protein: CAIRSGQGENYGYTF. The CDR3 DNA sequence: TGTGCCATCCGAAGCGGACAGGGAGAAAACTATGGCTACACCTTC.

This clone was seen once. The chain joins TRBV4-2 to TRBJ1-5; D remains ambiguous. The V and J ends lost 0 bases and 1 base respectively, with 7 bases between them. In germline, CDR1 is LGHNA, CDR2 YNFKEQ. The CDR3 has 15 amino acids. Written as DNA, the CDR3 is TGTGCCAGCAGCCAAGAGACACCGAGCAATCAGCCCCAGCATTTT. This translates into CASSQETPSNQPQHF.

The chain joins TRBV19 to TRBJ1-2, with 7 positions matching TRBD1. The V gene's germline CDR1 is LNHDA and CDR2 SQIVND (reference sequence). The CDR3 is 13 residues long. J lost 7 bases, V lost 3 bases, and 5 bases had no gene match. DNA for the CDR3: TGTGCCAGTAGTATGACGACAGGGACTGGCTACACCTTC. This encodes CASSMTTGTGYTF.

The chain employs TRBV30 and TRBJ1-3, with a possible D match to TRBD1 (5 bases). This CDR3 is 14 amino acids long. The V end lost 5 bases, the J end lost 0 bases, and 11 bases lay between the germline ends. CDR1 is GTSNPN and CDR2 is SVGIG in the germline V gene (reference sequence). The CDR3 is CAWSEGLSGNTIYF. DNA of the CDR3: TGTGCCTGGTCGGAGGGGCTCTCTGGAAACACCATATATTTT.

The chain carries TRBV6-1 and TRBJ1-1; TRBD1 aligns across 7 bases. The CDR3 has 14 residues. Trimming took 5 bases from V and 1 from J; bases not matched to a gene: 4. Germline lookup yields CDR1 MNHNS and CDR2 SASEGT. The CDR3 region is CASSRGQQNTEAFF. The CDR3 bases are TGTGCCAGCAGTCGGGGACAGCAGAACACTGAAGCTTTCTTT.

V gene TRBV19 combines with J gene TRBJ2-3, with 9 bases aligning to TRBD2. V lost 6 bases, J lost 4 bases, and 11 bases stayed unmatched. Germline CDR1 LNHDA, CDR2 SQIVND (reference sequence). The CDR3 contains 16 residues. In nucleotides, the CDR3 is TGTGCCAGTAGGAGTCTCGCGGGAGGGCTCGCAGATACGCAGTATTTT. This codes for CASRSLAGGLADTQYF.

The chain joins TRBV6-5 to TRBJ1-2; D gene uncertain. Germline lookup yields CDR1 MNHEY and CDR2 SVGAGI. The CDR3 is 14 amino acids. The V and J ends lost 5 bases and 4 bases respectively, with 14 bases between them. As DNA, the CDR3 is TGTGCCAGCAGTGGCTCCGGGGTTGGCTATGGCTACACCTTC. Translating gives CASSGSGVGYGYTF.

The rearrangement joins TRBV6-5 to TRBJ2-7, with 7 positions matching TRBD1. Per germline, CDR1 MNHEY and CDR2 SVGAGI. After removal of 2 bases from V and 2 bases from J, the junction contained 6 bases not matched to a gene. CDR3 size: 15 residues. The CDR3 reads CASSYQQGKAYEQYF. The CDR3 DNA reads TGTGCCAGCAGTTACCAACAGGGGAAGGCCTACGAGCAGTACTTC.

Worth noting for this clone: The junction departs from germline at one end; a sequencing error may be responsible. Other DNA sequences in the same sample also yield this CDR3. The chain combines TRBV5-6 with TRBJ1-1; 8 bases are shared with TRBD1. The CDR3 length is 13 residues. Per the germline V gene, CDR1 is SGHDT and CDR2 is YYEEEE. The CDR3 nucleotides read TGTGCCAGCAGCTGGACAGGGAAGACTGAAGCCTTCTTT. It specifies CASSWTGKTEAFF.

The chain uses TRBV27 and TRBJ2-5, with 10 bases identical to TRBD1. This CDR3 region has 15 residues. Per germline, CDR1 MNHEY and CDR2 SMNVEV (reference sequence). V was clipped by 6 bases and J by 0 bases; unmatched bases: 4. The CDR3 region has the DNA TGTGCCAGCAGCTCGGACAGGGGGTACCAAGAGACCCAGTACTTC. This gives the protein CASSSDRGYQETQYF.

The chain uses TRBV4-2 and TRBJ2-7; 7 bases match TRBD1. This CDR3 has 15 amino acids. V dropped 4 bases and J dropped 2; count of bases not matched to a gene: 8. The germline V gene encodes CDR1 LGHNA and CDR2 YNFKEQ. DNA for the CDR3: TGTGCCAGCAGCCCAGAAACAGGGGCAGCCTACGAGCAGTACTTC. Protein product: CASSPETGAAYEQYF.

This sequence joins TRBV4-3 and TRBJ2-1, with 11 bases matching TRBD2. From germline, CDR1 is LGHNA and CDR2 YSLEER. The CDR3 sequence is 15 residues long. V was pared by 5 bases and J by 4 bases, with 4 bases of the junction left unmatched. The CDR3 DNA reads TGCGCCAGCAGCACCGGGACTAGCGGATACAATGAGCAGTTCTTC. Its translation: CASSTGTSGYNEQFF.

The chain has TRBV29-1 and TRBJ2-1; weak D call: TRBD1 (6 bases). V gave up 5 bases and J gave up 4 bases, with 15 bases separating them. The CDR3 is 14 amino acids. CDR1 is SQVTM, CDR2 ANQGSEA, per germline. CDR3 bases: TGCAGCGTTCCCAGGGCAGGGGTATACAATGAGCAGTTCTTC. It encodes CSVPRAGVYNEQFF.

The gene calls are TRBV6-5 and TRBJ1-2; D is perhaps TRBD1 (6 bases). Trimming took off 5 bases at V and 6 bases at J, with 16 bases between the two ends. This CDR3 region has 14 residues. Germline V gene data show CDR1 as MNHEY and CDR2 as SVGAGI. Here the CDR3 reads CASSTLVGAHGYTF. The DNA for the CDR3 is TGTGCCAGCAGTACCCTCGTGGGGGCGCATGGCTACACCTTC.

The CDR3 DNA sequence: TGTGCCAGCAGCTTAGCGACAGGAGGAGAAGCTTTCTTT. The encoded protein is CASSLATGGEAFF. The chain uses TRBV11-1 and TRBJ1-1; D is perhaps TRBD1 (6 bases). Trimming stripped 0 bases from V and 8 bases from J, with 10 bases between. This CDR3 comprises 13 residues. Germline CDR1 reads SGHAT; CDR2 reads FQDESV (reference sequence).

The rearrangement uses TRBV7-3 and TRBJ2-2, with 7 bases aligning to TRBD2. This CDR3 region has 16 residues. V trimming: 5 bases; J trimming: 2 bases; junction bases outside the gene matches: 8. Germline V gene sequence: CDR1 SGHTA, CDR2 FQGTGA. In DNA form, the CDR3 reads TGTGCCAGCAGCCAAGGCGGCGGGAGTAACACCGGGGAGCTGTTTTTT. It translates to CASSQGGGSNTGELFF.

The V gene is TRBV5-4, the J gene TRBJ1-1; the D is unclear. The CDR3 has 15 residues. Per the germline V gene, CDR1 is SGHNT and CDR2 is YYREEE (reference sequence). Trimming took 4 bases from V and 0 from J, leaving 13 bases between them. The CDR3 protein is CASSPRGKLNTEAFF. The CDR3 DNA follows: TGTGCCAGCAGCCCCCGGGGTAAATTGAACACTGAAGCTTTCTTT.

V is TRBV27 and J is TRBJ2-7; D gene unclear. CDR1 MNHEY and CDR2 SMNVEV come from the germline V gene (reference sequence). This CDR3 spans 14 amino acids. The germline V and J ends were trimmed by 3 bases and 1 base, with 10 bases remaining between them. As DNA, the CDR3 is TGTGCCAGCAGTTTTATTGGGCAGTCCTACGAGCAGTACTTC. This encodes CASSFIGQSYEQYF.

CDR3: CASRSDTFPGYGYTF. Written as DNA, the CDR3 is TGTGCCAGCAGGTCGGACACCTTCCCCGGCTATGGCTACACCTTC. The chain carries TRBV6-5 and TRBJ1-2; D may be TRBD1 (5 bases). V lost 6 bases and J lost 4, with 18 bases in between. Germline CDR1 and CDR2: MNHEY and SVGAGI. The CDR3 loop spans 15 amino acids.